This entry is about one TCR beta chain. Time point: new active TB diagnosis, blood taken before or within 7 days of starting treatment. Unsorted cryopreserved PBMC were sequenced, averaging around 100,000 T cells per clinical donor. The data derive from a study of T cells in tuberculosis. Study overall: Sequenced TCRs come from CD1B-GMM tetramer-binding T cells.

This table comes from immunoSEQ multiplex PCR, and its TCRdb copy is limited to in-frame clones, with some not included. Here the sample spans tens of thousands of clones, 80% to 95% being singletons. The CDR3 consists of 13 residues. With V trimmed by 5 bases and J by 9 bases, 6 bases remained unmatched. Germline V gene lookup returns CDR1 WNHNN and CDR2 SYGVQD (reference sequence). Sequencing used PBMCs, obtained at tuberculosis diagnosis. The sequence was obtained from an adult with tuberculosis. The chain couples TRBV10-1 to TRBJ2-1; 8 bases line up with TRBD2. The CDR3 protein is CASSYLAGSEQFF. The DNA of the CDR3 is TGCGCCAGCAGTTACTTAGCGGGGAGTGAGCAGTTCTTC.